This T cell receptor (beta chain) appears in the sequencing data of a study of shared clonotypes between healthy human individuals. Study background: The donor group consisted of two women and three men, aged 18 to 49. Whole-study results and caveats: Relative to memory subsets, naive subsets generally showed larger estimated richness. Despite large depth, rarefaction showed incomplete sorted-subset sequencing.

For each subset, genomic DNA was distributed in equal portions over several immunoSEQ plates. Profiled with immunoSEQ multiplex PCR; TCRdb holds only in-frame clones, not every one. Counted here are roughly 720,000 clones, less than 95% occurring once; the ten biggest clones make up more than 30%. For this clone: Antigen specificity is unknown. One end of the junction is discordant with germline, which a read error may explain.

CDR1 and CDR2 (germline): SSHAT, FNYEAQ (reference sequence). The CDR3 spans 10 residues. The chain uses TRBV7-7 and TRBJ2-7; 9 bases agree with TRBD1. This sequence originates from a man younger than 35 in good health. Some clones in this sample may be carry-over from other donors' samples. Sequenced input: memory CD8+ T cells from PBMCs. This sample's subset: CD45RO+ cells pooled with CCR7-negative TemRA cells. CDR3 amino acids: CASSSGQGDF. The CDR3 DNA reads TGTGCCAGCAGCTCGGGACAGGGTGACTTC.